This is a list of T cell receptor beta chains from one sample in a study of T cells in Graves' hyperthyroidism and ophthalmopathy. Via MiXCR, TCRdb re-called the multiplex PCR reads, giving one row per CDR3 protein. The sample lists over 150,000 distinct CDR3 sequences; around 16% were seen once. The sequencing input was blood. The receptor source for this set is a woman in her fifties or sixties with Graves' hyperthyroidism. Each CDR3 is given with its conserved first and last residue. A D gene is named only where the DNA matches it firmly. Clone size, where shown, is once, few, many, or a class for clones that have expanded.

cdr3_aa	cdr3_nt	d_call	clone_size	v_call	j_call
CSARDPAGGLGNEQFF	TGCAGTGCTAGAGATCCGGCGGGAGGCCTGGGCAATGAGCAGTTCTTC	TRBD2	many	TRBV20-1	TRBJ2-1
CSASEKRVSSYEQYF	TGCAGTGCCTCCGAGAAAAGGGTGAGCTCCTACGAGCAGTACTTC	-	many	TRBV20-1	TRBJ2-7
CASIRNPGRNTDTQYF	TGTGCCAGCATTAGAAACCCGGGACGGAACACAGATACGCAGTATTTT	-	-	TRBV7-8	TRBJ2-3
CSARLTSGVTGELFF	TGCAGTGCTAGACTGACTAGCGGAGTGACCGGGGAGCTGTTTTTT	TRBD2	many	TRBV20-1	TRBJ2-2
CASSQDSGSNQPQHF	TGTGCCAGCAGCCAAGATTCAGGGAGCAATCAGCCCCAGCATTTT	-	-	TRBV3-1	TRBJ1-5
CASSEAHFAGWSYEQYF	TGTGCCAGCAGTGAAGCGCATTTTGCGGGATGGTCCTACGAGCAGTACTTC	-	many	TRBV6-1	TRBJ2-7
CATLSTYEQYF	TGTGCCACCCTATCCACCTACGAGCAGTACTTC	-	many	TRBV2	TRBJ2-7
CSASSGTGELFF	TGCAGTGCTTCGAGCGGGACCGGGGAGCTGTTTTTT	-	few	TRBV20-1	TRBJ2-2
CSARDFGGRSEAFF	TGCAGTGCTAGAGACTTCGGGGGTCGCTCTGAAGCTTTCTTT	-	few	TRBV20-1	TRBJ1-1
CASSPIAGVGELFF	TGTGCCAGCAGTCCCATAGCGGGAGTCGGGGAGCTGTTTTTT	TRBD2	many	TRBV27	TRBJ2-2